This T cell receptor (beta chain) was observed in a study of cytomegalovirus exposure and HLA in healthy donors. This clone was seen a handful of times. This CDR3 spans 15 amino acids. V was pared by 6 bases and J by 8 bases, with 14 bases of the junction left unmatched. Germline assignment: CDR1 SGHDT and CDR2 YYEEEE. The primer mix had 60 Vbeta and 13 Jbeta primers. Method: immunoSEQ multiplex PCR; TCRdb's copy keeps in-frame clones and lacks some. The sample carries tens of thousands of clones, approximately 63% recorded once. The sequence derives from a woman in her 30s in good health and CMV-seronegative. Material for sequencing was PBMCs. The chain uses TRBV5-6 and TRBJ2-1; 7 bases fit TRBD1. The CDR3 protein is CASTPVAGGVDEQFF. For the CDR3, the DNA is TGTGCCAGCACCCCCGTGGCAGGGGGTGTCGATGAGCAGTTCTTC.